This T cell receptor beta chain was recovered during a study of T cell responses to AZD1222 COVID-19 vaccine. General study results and limits: Repertoire sampling occurred only after the peak T cell response. The donors showed a predominance of white British ancestry and of females, with possible underestimation of clonal diversity.

The CDR3 contains 14 residues. Germline V gives CDR1 LGHNA, CDR2 YNFKEQ. Between the trimmed V and J ends, which lost 2 bases and 0 bases, there was a span of 7 bases. As concerns this clone: Its specificity is not known.

Produced via immunoSEQ multiplex PCR; TCRdb's table is partial and in-frame only. The sample records tens of thousands of clones, almost 90% being singletons. The sequence derives from an adult in good health. The chain has TRBV4-2 and TRBJ1-1, with D possibly matching TRBD1 (6 bases). The sequencing used peripheral blood, collected on day 0 of MenACWY control vaccination. CDR3 in amino acids: CASSQNRVNTEAFF. Here the CDR3 DNA reads TGTGCCAGCAGCCAAAACAGGGTGAACACTGAAGCTTTCTTT.